This TCR beta chain was sequenced during a study of T cells in Graves' hyperthyroidism and ophthalmopathy. Study conclusions and caveats: The model identified upcoming ophthalmopathy a median about 6.5 months ahead of onset.

This clonotype was counted many times. The target antigen is unknown. Germline lookup yields CDR1 SGHAT and CDR2 FQNNGV. Germline trimming cut 3 bases from V and 4 bases from J; bases unmatched to any gene: 4. CDR3 size: 15 residues. The authors deemed Graves' hyperthyroidism stable absent ophthalmopathy progression within 18 months. Pregnant or lactating patients were excluded, as were those with uncontrolled infection or other autoimmune disease. RNA transcripts were the template for amplifying TCR beta CDR3 regions. An initial round of RT-PCR targeting the TCR CDR3 relied on the HTBI primer set. Via MiXCR, TCRdb re-called the multiplex PCR reads, giving one row per CDR3 protein. Here the sample spans over 550,000 distinct CDR3 sequences, approximately 15% being singletons.

The TCR sequence derives from a woman aged 18-35 years with Graves' hyperthyroidism. The material sequenced was blood. The rearrangement joins TRBV11-2 to TRBJ2-1, with 9 bases aligning to TRBD2. Written as DNA, the CDR3 is TGTGCCAGCAGCTTGCGACTAGCGGAATACAATGAGCAGTTCTTC. As protein: CASSLRLAEYNEQFF.